This T cell receptor (beta chain) emerged from a study of blood T cell repertoires in COVID-19. The wider study: PBMCs, B-cell-depleted T cells, or T cells were the source of the cDNA or gDNA that made up the material.

How the authors handled the data: Reference gene primer amplification gave estimated nucleated cell counts. Assay: immunoSEQ multiplex PCR; the TCRdb copy retains only in-frame clones and omits some. V, J and clone size are those of that table, while D and trimming were read from the DNA. Of approximately 130,000 clones in the sample, approximately 86% were seen once. The CDR3 extends over 17 amino acids. Looked up from germline, CDR1 is LGHNA and CDR2 is YNFKEQ. V lost 3 bases and J lost 2; bases outside the gene matches: 6. This TCR derives from a woman aged 45-59 years who had recovered from COVID-19. The chain is built from TRBV4-2 and TRBJ2-3, with TRBD2 matching over 12 bases. The material sequenced was peripheral blood. This CDR3 is CASSHERTSGNTDTQYF. The CDR3 region has the DNA TGTGCCAGCAGCCATGAACGGACTAGCGGGAACACAGATACGCAGTATTTT.